A single T cell receptor (beta chain) is shown here with its context. Its antigen is not identified. The PCR had 60 Vbeta and 13 Jbeta primers. Method: immunoSEQ multiplex PCR; TCRdb's copy keeps in-frame clones and lacks some. The sample has some 150,000 clones; roughly 80% are singletons. This sample was included in a study of cytomegalovirus exposure and HLA in healthy donors. The study's findings and limits: As a later analysis showed, a missense DCLRE1C variant was linked to trimming of TCR beta V- and J-genes.

CDR1 and CDR2 from the germline V gene are LNHDA and SQIVND (reference sequence). CDR3 length: 14 residues. Deletions cut 4 bases from V and 4 bases from J, with 13 bases between. The clonotype was recovered from a middle-aged woman in good health and CMV-seronegative. The chain employs TRBV19 and TRBJ1-2; a possible D gene is TRBD1 (6 bases). The sequencing input was PBMCs. CDR3 in amino acids: CASSNDRRSYGYTF. CDR3 in DNA: TGTGCCAGTAGTAACGACAGGAGATCCTATGGCTACACCTTC.